The next 18 T cell receptor beta chains were all read from a single sample in a study of a mutant IDH1 vaccine in newly diagnosed glioma (dated by TCRdb to the early 2020s). These TCRs are of unknown antigen specificity. Library creation used the immunoSEQ multiplex PCR assay. The table comes from immuneACCESS by way of TCRdb, which keeps in-frame sequences with V and J called. Part of the clones is missing from these tables; in studies checked, under half for an unresolved V gene and the rest for unknown reasons. The sample table shows over 50,000 clones, and about 87% are seen once. The ten largest make up about 4.2% of the sample. What the time point label conveys for this sample: week 5, during vaccination. Every vaccine dose consisted of 300 ug of a 20-mer mutant IDH1 peptide in Montanide, administered subcutaneously together with topical imiquimod. The source material was PBMCs, sampled from a glioma patient whose treatment included an IDH1 peptide vaccine. These receptors came from a woman between 40 and 55 years old with glioma.

Only one count was recorded for this clone. V usage is TRBV5-1 and J usage is TRBJ2-5; tentatively, D is TRBD1 (5 bases). In germline, CDR1 is SGHRS, CDR2 YFSETQ. The ends were cut back, 0 bases at V and 2 bases at J, with 5 bases in the middle. The CDR3 spans 13 residues. The DNA for the CDR3 is TGCGCCAGCAGCTTGGAGGGGCAAGAGACCCAGTACTTC. Amino acids: CASSLEGQETQYF.

V and J are TRBV5-1 and TRBJ2-6; 8 bases line up with TRBD1. Germline V gives CDR1 SGHRS, CDR2 YFSETQ. CDR3 length equals 16 residues. Trimming at V came to 4 bases and at J to 3 bases, leaving 6 bases not matched to a gene. The CDR3 DNA is TGCGCCAGCAGCAGGCAGGGGGCGCTTGGGGCCAACGTCCTGACTTTC. Residues: CASSRQGALGANVLTF.

The J gene is TRBJ1-1, the V gene TRBV7-9; D is ambiguous. CDR1 is SEHNR and CDR2 is FQNEAQ in the germline V gene (reference sequence). The CDR3 sequence is 12 residues long. V lost 1 base to trimming and J lost 3 bases, with 3 bases between them. CDR3 region: CASSLEDTEAFF. CDR3 bases: TGTGCCAGCAGCTTAGAGGACACTGAAGCTTTCTTT.

The chain joins TRBV20-1 to TRBJ1-4; D is perhaps TRBD1 (5 bases). Trimming shortened V by 6 bases and J by 11 bases, and 13 bases separated the two germline ends. The CDR3 consists of 11 residues. Per the germline V gene, CDR1 is DFQATT and CDR2 is SNEGSKA (reference sequence). CDR3 sequence reads: CSALTGEKLFF. The CDR3 DNA is TGCAGTGCCTTAACGGGGGAGAAACTGTTTTTT.

V is TRBV6-5 and J is TRBJ1-1; D ambiguous. The germline gives CDR1 MNHEY, CDR2 SVGAGI. V was shortened by 2 bases and J by 1 base, with 5 bases between the two germline ends. The CDR3 extends over 13 amino acids. This CDR3 reads CASSYKANTEAFF. Written as DNA, the CDR3 is TGTGCCAGCAGTTACAAAGCGAACACTGAAGCTTTCTTT.

The V call is TRBV19, the J call TRBJ2-1; TRBD2 matches 7 bases. CDR3 length equals 15 residues. V was pared by 6 bases and J by 0 bases, with 5 bases of the junction left unmatched. The germline CDR1 and CDR2 sequences are LNHDA and SQIVND (reference sequence). The CDR3 loop is CASRPAGSSYNEQFF. CDR3 nucleotides: TGTGCCAGTAGACCAGCGGGGAGCTCCTACAATGAGCAGTTCTTC.

The rearrangement links TRBV5-4 to TRBJ2-5, with D possibly being TRBD2 (6 bases). V lost 7 bases and J lost 1, with 11 bases in between. Germline V gives CDR1 SGHNT, CDR2 YYREEE (reference sequence). The CDR3 consists of 13 residues. The CDR3 bases are TGTGCCAGCCACGGGCGGGGCCAAGAGACCCAGTACTTC. It is translated as CASHGRGQETQYF.

This clone has a single count. V is TRBV5-6 and J is TRBJ2-2; D is unclear. The CDR3 has 11 residues. V lost 7 bases to trimming and J lost 1 base, with 2 bases between them. Germline assignment: CDR1 SGHDT and CDR2 YYEEEE. The CDR3 here is CASQNTGELFF. For the CDR3, the DNA is TGTGCCAGCCAGAACACCGGGGAGCTGTTTTTT. Combining the CDR3 with reference TRBV5-6 and TRBJ2-2 gives the whole variable domain DAGVTQSPTHLIKTRGQQVTLRCSPKSGHDTVSWYQQALGQGPQFIFQYYEEEERQRGNFPDRFSGHQFPNYSSELNVNALLLGDSALYLCASQNTGELFFGEGSRLTVL.

This chain uses TRBV21-1 with TRBJ2-1; the D call TRBD2 from the table was never checked on the DNA. TRBV21-1 is a listed pseudogene. The CDR3 covers 18 residues. In DNA form, the CDR3 reads TGTGCCAGCAGCAAAGGATTAGGGCTAGCGGACTCCTACAATGAGCAGTTCTTC. This translates into CASSKGLGLADSYNEQFF.

The V call is TRBV27, the J call TRBJ1-2; 8 bases fit TRBD1. After removal of 4 bases from V and 4 bases from J, the junction contained 8 bases not matched to a gene. The CDR3 covers 15 residues. Germline lookup yields CDR1 MNHEY and CDR2 SMNVEV (reference sequence). The CDR3 protein is CASSSTGAKSYGYTF. CDR3 in DNA: TGTGCCAGCAGTTCGACAGGGGCGAAAAGCTATGGCTACACCTTC.

The chain joins TRBV6-5 to TRBJ2-7; TRBD2 aligns across 7 bases. Per germline, CDR1 MNHEY and CDR2 SVGAGI. V lost 10 bases, J lost 7 bases, and 13 bases stayed unmatched. The CDR3 is 13 residues long. The CDR3 DNA reads as TGTGCCACGCGGGGGTCCCAGGCGGGAGAGCAGTACTTC. Protein: CATRGSQAGEQYF.

This chain joins TRBV2 and TRBJ1-5; D might be TRBD1 (5 bases). This CDR3 spans 16 amino acids. Per the germline V gene, CDR1 is SNHLY and CDR2 is FYNNEI. V was pared by 5 bases and J by 3 bases, with 17 bases between. This chain's CDR3 is CASSPRGGETNQPQHF. The CDR3 bases are TGTGCCAGCAGTCCCCGCGGAGGGGAAACCAATCAGCCCCAGCATTTT.

This chain joins TRBV6-5 and TRBJ2-5, with TRBD1 matching over 7 bases. The CDR3 spans 13 residues. The junction had 1 base not matched to a gene; V was cut back by 5 bases and J by 1 base. Germline V gene sequence: CDR1 MNHEY, CDR2 SVGAGI. The CDR3 spells CASSRQGQETQYF. CDR3 nucleotides: TGTGCCAGCAGTCGACAGGGCCAAGAGACCCAGTACTTC.

The gene calls are TRBV19 and TRBJ2-5; the D call may be TRBD1 or TRBD2 (6 bases each). CDR1 LNHDA and CDR2 SQIVND come from the germline V gene (reference sequence). The ends were cut back, 8 bases at V and 2 bases at J, with 21 bases in the middle. The CDR3 contains 16 residues. In nucleotides, the CDR3 is TGTGCCAGTGGTGCAATGGGGGGCATCATTCAAGAGACCCAGTACTTC. Translated: CASGAMGGIIQETQYF.

The chain employs TRBV10-3 and TRBJ1-1; D may be TRBD1 (6 bases). The germline CDR1 and CDR2 sequences are ENHRY and SYGVKD. Trimming took 0 bases from V and 2 from J, leaving 10 bases between them. CDR3 length: 15 residues. This CDR3 is CAISESRGANTEAFF. CDR3 nucleotide sequence: TGTGCCATCAGTGAGTCAAGGGGGGCCAACACTGAAGCTTTCTTT.

In this sample, this clone turned up a few times. The rearrangement links TRBV5-1 to TRBJ2-7; 7 nucleotides match TRBD1. CDR3 size: 15 residues. J lost 5 bases, V lost 1 base, and 9 bases had no gene match. The germline gives CDR1 SGHRS, CDR2 YFSETQ. The CDR3 DNA follows: TGCGCCAGCAGCTTGCGTTCAGGGGGAGTAGACGAGCAGTACTTC. The encoded protein is CASSLRSGGVDEQYF.

This rearrangement joins TRBV5-1 to TRBJ2-7; 11 bases align to TRBD2. The junction had 4 bases not matched to a gene; V was cut back by 0 bases and J by 2 bases. The CDR3 covers 16 residues. Germline V gene data show CDR1 as SGHRS and CDR2 as YFSETQ. The CDR3 sequence is CASSLGGLAVAYEQYF. For the CDR3, the DNA is TGCGCCAGCAGCTTGGGGGGACTAGCGGTGGCCTACGAGCAGTACTTC. Full variable domain (rest looked up from reference TRBV5-1 and TRBJ2-7): KAGVTQTPRYLIKTRGQQVTLSCSPISGHRSVSWYQQTPGQGLQFLFEYFSETQRNKGNFPGRFSGRQFSNSRSEMNVSTLELGDSALYLCASSLGGLAVAYEQYFGPGTRLTVT.

The chain couples TRBV6-5 to TRBJ1-2, with D possibly TRBD1 on 6 matching bases. CDR3 length: 13 amino acids. Between the trimmed V and J ends, which lost 6 bases and 2 bases, there was a span of 10 bases. Germline V gene data show CDR1 as MNHEY and CDR2 as SVGAGI. The CDR3 bases are TGTGCCAGCAGACCCGACAGGAACTATGGCTACACCTTC. Translation: CASRPDRNYGYTF.